These 28 T cell receptor beta chains came from one sample sequenced in a study of T cells in Graves' hyperthyroidism and ophthalmopathy. Amplification yielded TCR beta CDR3 regions, with RNA transcripts as the source. A set of HTBI primers served as the primers for a first-round RT-PCR of the TCR CDR3. TCRdb redid the calling of the multiplex PCR reads with MiXCR, one entry per CDR3 protein. Counted here are 460,000 or so distinct CDR3 sequences, approximately 15% occurring once; the ten biggest clones make up about 17%. The specimen was blood. These receptors came from a woman between 18 and 30 years old with Graves' hyperthyroidism.

There are many counts of this clonotype. V and J are TRBV11-3 and TRBJ1-2; D not resolved. The CDR3 has 14 residues. Germline values: CDR1 SGHNT, CDR2 YENEEA. The germline V and J ends were trimmed by 2 bases and 0 bases, with 7 bases remaining between them. The CDR3, as DNA: TGTGCCAGCAGCTTACAGGACGCTAACTATGGCTACACCTTC. This sequence encodes CASSLQDANYGYTF.

This clonotype has at least ten counts. The chain uses TRBV24-1 and TRBJ2-2; D unclear. Germline V gene sequence: CDR1 KGHDR, CDR2 SFDVKD. V lost 3 bases, J lost 6 bases, and 13 bases lay in between. The CDR3 loop spans 15 amino acids. For the CDR3, the DNA is TGTGCCACCAGTGATCCTGGGTCTTACGCCGGGGAGCTGTTTTTT. Amino acid sequence: CATSDPGSYAGELFF.

This clonotype was detected ten times or more. This sequence joins TRBV2 and TRBJ2-5, with 11 positions matching TRBD2. The CDR3 length is 16 residues. The J segment lost 5 bases and the V segment lost 10 bases, leaving 15 bases of the junction unmatched. CDR1 SNHLY and CDR2 FYNNEI come from the germline V gene. CDR3 in DNA: TGTGCCACACGACAGGGTATAGCGGGAGGGCCGGAGACCCAGTACTTC. It specifies CATRQGIAGGPETQYF.

The rearrangement uses TRBV27 and TRBJ2-2, with 9 bases aligning to TRBD2. The CDR3 loop spans 18 amino acids. Germline CDR1 MNHEY, CDR2 SMNVEV (reference sequence). The J segment lost 0 bases and the V segment lost 4 bases, leaving 9 bases of the junction unmatched. As DNA, the CDR3 is TGTGCCAGCAGTTCCCACCGACTAGCGGTCGCGAACACCGGGGAGCTGTTTTTT. This translates into CASSSHRLAVANTGELFF.

This clonotype was observed at least ten times. The chain joins TRBV2 to TRBJ1-1, with a possible D match to TRBD1 (5 bases). Germline V gives CDR1 SNHLY, CDR2 FYNNEI. Trimming shortened V by 5 bases and J by 9 bases, and 19 bases separated the two germline ends. This CDR3 region has 14 residues. In DNA form, the CDR3 reads TGTGCCAGCAGTTTCGGACAAAGGGAGACCAAAGCTTTCTTT. It is translated as CASSFGQRETKAFF.

This clonotype occurred many times. The CDR3: CASSPVASGNTIYF. DNA of the CDR3: TGTGCCAGCAGCCCCGTGGCGTCTGGAAACACCATATATTTT. V and J are TRBV11-2 and TRBJ1-3, with D unclear. Germline V gene lookup returns CDR1 SGHAT and CDR2 FQNNGV. Trimming left V 5 bases short and J 1 base short, with 9 bases between. The CDR3 extends over 14 amino acids.

This clonotype has ten or more counts. This chain links TRBV5-1 with TRBJ1-1; D possibly corresponds to TRBD1 (6 bases). Trimming stripped 7 bases from V and 3 bases from J, with 13 bases between. Germline V gene data show CDR1 as SGHRS and CDR2 as YFSETQ. The CDR3 is 13 amino acids. For the CDR3, the DNA is TGCGCCAGCTATAAGGACAGATACACTGAAGCTTTCTTT. The encoded protein is CASYKDRYTEAFF.

This clonotype was counted many times. The J gene is TRBJ2-1, the V gene TRBV30; unclear D gene. Per germline, CDR1 GTSNPN and CDR2 SVGIG (reference sequence). This CDR3 region has 11 residues. Trimming pared 0 bases from V and 10 bases from J, leaving 7 bases between. CDR3 loop: CAWSVQNEQFF. The CDR3 DNA is TGTGCCTGGAGTGTACAAAACGAGCAGTTCTTC.

The table lists this clonotype with many counts. This rearrangement joins TRBV10-3 to TRBJ2-7; 7 nucleotides agree with TRBD2. Germline V gives CDR1 ENHRY, CDR2 SYGVKD. The junction had 3 bases not matched to a gene; V was cut back by 4 bases and J by 0 bases. This CDR3 is built from 14 residues. This CDR3 is CAISGGSASYEQYF. The CDR3 coding sequence is TGTGCCATCAGTGGCGGGAGCGCCTCCTACGAGCAGTACTTC.

This chain connects TRBV18 to TRBJ2-7; D is possibly TRBD2 (6 bases). The V gene lost 2 bases and the J gene lost 2 bases, with 10 bases spanning the gap. CDR1 KGHSH and CDR2 LQKENI come from the germline V gene. The CDR3 runs 14 residues. For the CDR3, the DNA is TGTGCCAGCTCACCATCGGAGGGGCCCTACGAGCAGTACGTC. Its protein product is CASSPSEGPYEQYV.

The chain employs TRBV7-9 and TRBJ2-7; 12 bases map to TRBD2. This CDR3 region has 16 residues. Per the germline V gene, CDR1 is SEHNR and CDR2 is FQNEAQ (reference sequence). J was trimmed by 3 bases and V by 4 bases; bases with no gene match: 7. Here the CDR3 DNA reads TGTGCCAGCAGCTATGGACTAGCGGGACGAAACTACGAGCAGTACGTC. Its translation: CASSYGLAGRNYEQYV.

This clonotype was counted between two and nine times. V usage is TRBV10-3 and J usage is TRBJ2-3; 14 positions agree with TRBD2. Germline-derived CDR1 and CDR2 are ENHRY and SYGVKD. The J segment lost 7 bases and the V segment lost 8 bases, leaving 8 bases of the junction unmatched. The CDR3 length is 15 residues. CDR3 in DNA: TGTGCCATCGCGGGGACTAGCGGGAGTTCACATACGCAGTATTTT. Translation gives CAIAGTSGSSHTQYF.

This clonotype occurred once. Here the CDR3 DNA reads TGTGCCAGCAGCCTCCCTCCGGGACTGTTGCTAGCCAAAAACATTCAGTACTTC. As protein: CASSLPPGLLLAKNIQYF. The genes are TRBV6-1 and TRBJ2-4, with D perhaps TRBD2 (6 bases). Germline CDR1 MNHNS, CDR2 SASEGT. Deletions cut 6 bases from V and 0 bases from J, with 21 bases between. The CDR3 is 18 residues long.

This clonotype was counted ten times or more. In nucleotides, the CDR3 is TGTGCCACCAGTGATCCTCCCGGGACGGCGAACACCGGGGAGCTGTTTTTT. It yields the protein CATSDPPGTANTGELFF. The chain recombines TRBV24-1 with TRBJ2-2, with D perhaps matching TRBD1 or TRBD2 (5 bases each). CDR3 length equals 17 residues. The V gene's germline CDR1 is KGHDR and CDR2 SFDVKD. Trimming stripped 3 bases from V and 0 bases from J, with 13 bases between.

This clonotype came up many times. The J gene is TRBJ2-3, the V gene TRBV5-5; tentative D call: TRBD2 (6 bases). The V gene lost 4 bases and the J gene lost 4 bases, with 19 bases spanning the gap. From germline, CDR1 is SGHKS and CDR2 YYEKEE (reference sequence). This CDR3 is built from 16 residues. The DNA for the CDR3 is TGTGCCAGCAGCGACTACCGAGCTAGCGCCGCAGATACGCAGTATTTT. It specifies CASSDYRASAADTQYF.

In this sample, this clonotype turned up many times. This chain uses TRBV19 with TRBJ2-1, with a weak D call TRBD1 (6 bases). Germline CDR1 and CDR2: LNHDA and SQIVND (reference sequence). CDR3 size: 13 residues. Trimming took 9 bases from V and 0 from J, leaving 9 bases between them. Written as DNA, the CDR3 is TGTGCCAGCGGACAGATCTCCTACAATGAGCAGTTCTTC. Its protein product is CASGQISYNEQFF.

The rearrangement links TRBV6-2 or TRBV6-3 to TRBJ2-1, with D perhaps TRBD1 (6 bases). Trimming pared 4 bases from V and 8 bases from J, leaving 21 bases between. Germline V gene data show CDR1 as MNHEY and CDR2 as SVGEGT. The CDR3 is made up of 16 amino acids. The chain's CDR3 is CASSFNRDTQVDEQFF. DNA for the CDR3: TGTGCCAGCAGTTTCAACCGGGACACCCAAGTGGATGAGCAGTTCTTC.

This clonotype was seen many times. The chain's CDR3 is CASSSSRKPFLYTEAFF. Here the CDR3 DNA reads TGTGCCAGCAGTTCCTCGAGGAAGCCTTTTCTCTACACTGAAGCTTTCTTT. The chain has TRBV28 and TRBJ1-1; D not resolved. CDR3 length: 17 amino acids. V was shortened by 4 bases and J by 3 bases, with 21 bases between the two germline ends. Germline CDR1 MDHEN, CDR2 SYDVKM.

This clonotype was counted ten times or more. CDR3 loop: CASSFHWTASGRSEQYF. The DNA for the CDR3 is TGTGCCAGCAGTTTTCATTGGACGGCTAGCGGGAGGAGTGAGCAGTACTTC. The chain employs TRBV27 and TRBJ2-7; TRBD2 matches 11 bases. This CDR3 is built from 17 residues. Germline trimming cut 3 bases from V and 7 bases from J; bases unmatched to any gene: 14. CDR1 and CDR2 from the germline V gene are MNHEY and SMNVEV (reference sequence).

There are many counts of this clonotype. The rearrangement links TRBV18 to TRBJ2-5; TRBD1 agrees at 8 bases. V dropped 3 bases and J dropped 2; count of bases not matched to a gene: 5. This CDR3 has 15 amino acids. CDR1 and CDR2 from the germline V gene are KGHSH and LQKENI. The DNA for the CDR3 is TGTGCCAGCTCACCGAGGACAGGGATTCAAGAGACCCAGTACTTC. Protein product: CASSPRTGIQETQYF.

This clonotype was found many times. This sequence joins TRBV28 and TRBJ1-2, with a possible D match to TRBD1 (6 bases). V shed 6 bases and J shed 4 bases, with 12 bases lying between them. This CDR3 contains 13 residues. Germline-derived CDR1 and CDR2 are MDHEN and SYDVKM. The CDR3 region is CASRVGGFYGYTF. CDR3 in DNA: TGTGCCAGCAGAGTCGGGGGCTTCTATGGCTACACCTTC.

V gene TRBV24-1 combines with J gene TRBJ2-7, with 14 bases matching TRBD2. Unmatched junction bases numbered 7, after V lost 9 bases and J lost 4 bases. The CDR3 extends over 15 amino acids. Germline V gene sequence: CDR1 KGHDR, CDR2 SFDVKD. CDR3 region: CATEGLAGAGYEQYF. The CDR3 DNA sequence: TGTGCCACCGAGGGACTAGCGGGAGCTGGGTACGAGCAGTACTTC.

At least ten counts were recorded for this clonotype. The V call is TRBV5-6, the J call TRBJ2-1, with 7 nucleotides matching TRBD2. The germline gives CDR1 SGHDT, CDR2 YYEEEE. The ends lost 0 bases at V and 9 bases at J; junction bases unmatched: 15. The CDR3 runs 17 residues. CDR3 nucleotide sequence: TGTGCCAGCAGCTTGGGTGGGCTAGCGGTCCAAACCGCTGAGCAGTTCTTC. It codes for CASSLGGLAVQTAEQFF.

The sample holds many counts of this clonotype. V gene TRBV30 combines with J gene TRBJ2-1, with 9 positions matching TRBD2. This CDR3 region has 15 residues. CDR1 GTSNPN and CDR2 SVGIG come from the germline V gene (reference sequence). The V gene end was trimmed by 0 bases and the J gene end by 8 bases; junction bases not matched to a gene: 8. As DNA, the CDR3 is TGTGCCTGGAGTGTACGCGGGAGGGCCGGCGATGAGCAGTTCTTC. Protein: CAWSVRGRAGDEQFF.

This clonotype has just a few counts. V is TRBV27 and J is TRBJ1-4; possible D gene TRBD1, 5 bases. The germline V gene has CDR1 MNHEY and CDR2 SMNVEV (reference sequence). V lost 8 bases and J 6 bases, leaving 16 bases between the germline ends. The CDR3 is made up of 14 amino acids. The CDR3 nucleotides are TGTGCCAGCGGCGACGGGGGGGTCTATGAAAAACTGTTTTTT. This gives the protein CASGDGGVYEKLFF.

This clonotype was seen repeatedly, ten times or more. CDR3 DNA: TGTGCCAGCAGCTTAGGCCCCAGCGGAGGGGGCAATGAGCAGTTCTTC. Protein: CASSLGPSGGGNEQFF. V usage is TRBV7-2 and J usage is TRBJ2-1; D tentatively fits TRBD1 or TRBD2 (6 bases each). The CDR3 is made up of 16 amino acids. The V gene lost 1 base and the J gene lost 6 bases, with 16 bases spanning the gap. Germline CDR1 and CDR2: SGHTA and FQGNSA.

In its sample, this clonotype was seen many times. The J gene is TRBJ1-1, the V gene TRBV29-1; the match to TRBD1 covers 7 bases. With V trimmed by 6 bases and J by 4 bases, 2 bases remained unmatched. The CDR3 is 11 residues long. The germline gives CDR1 SQVTM, CDR2 ANQGSEA. The CDR3 DNA sequence: TGCAGCGTACAGGGGTTCACTGAAGCTTTCTTT. This codes for CSVQGFTEAFF.

This chain links TRBV19 with TRBJ1-1, with 7 bases fitting TRBD1. Germline CDR1 is LNHDA and CDR2 is SQIVND (reference sequence). The CDR3 covers 13 residues. The trim removed 8 bases at V and 0 bases at J, leaving 3 bases unmatched. CDR3 protein: CASWGQLNTEAFF. The CDR3 DNA follows: TGTGCCAGTTGGGGACAGCTGAACACTGAAGCTTTCTTT.